Below, 15 T cell receptor beta chains from the same sample are listed, as sequenced in a study of technical replicates of blood from several donors. Assay used: immunoSEQ multiplex PCR; TCRdb lists only in-frame clones, some missing. This repertoire shows 50,000 to 70,000 clones, approximately 86% found once; its top ten account for less than 6%. The sample consisted of PBMCs. The receptors were sampled from a human donor in good health. Some clones in this sample may be carry-over from other donors' samples.

V and J are TRBV5-7 and TRBJ2-3; D is perhaps TRBD1 (5 bases). TRBV5-7 qualifies as an ORF whose function is uncertain. V shed 2 bases and J shed 1 base, with 14 bases lying between them. This CDR3 comprises 16 residues. The CDR3 coding sequence is TGTGCCAGCAGCTTTGATTGGGTAGGGGGCACAGATACGCAGTATTTT. It specifies CASSFDWVGGTDTQYF.

CDR3 DNA: TGTGCCAGCAGCAGGGGGTCGGTCTCGCTCTACGAGCAGTACTTC. Its translation is CASSRGSVSLYEQYF. The rearrangement uses TRBV7-9 and TRBJ2-7; D is possibly TRBD1 (6 bases). The length of the CDR3 is 15 residues. Germline V gives CDR1 SEHNR, CDR2 FQNEAQ (reference sequence). V was trimmed by 5 bases and J by 3 bases, leaving 17 bases between them.

The chain couples TRBV7-9 to TRBJ2-1; 7 positions match TRBD2. This CDR3 region has 17 residues. Germline values: CDR1 SEHNR, CDR2 FQNEAQ (reference sequence). The J segment lost 0 bases and the V segment lost 4 bases, leaving 9 bases of the junction unmatched. CDR3 protein: CASSWNGGGSSYNEQFF. The DNA for the CDR3 is TGTGCCAGCAGCTGGAACGGCGGGGGAAGCTCCTACAATGAGCAGTTCTTC.

The chain joins TRBV7-2 to TRBJ1-5, with D perhaps matching TRBD1 (5 bases). This CDR3 is 15 amino acids long. V lost 3 bases to trimming and J lost 4 bases, with 13 bases between them. From germline, CDR1 is SGHTA and CDR2 FQGNSA. The DNA of the CDR3 is TGTGCCAGCAGCTTGAGGCAGGGATATAATCAGCCCCAGCATTTT. This encodes CASSLRQGYNQPQHF.

V and J are TRBV28 and TRBJ2-7, with 11 bases lining up with TRBD1. The germline V gene has CDR1 MDHEN and CDR2 SYDVKM. The CDR3 consists of 14 residues. V was clipped by 2 bases and J by 5 bases; unmatched bases: 2. CDR3 sequence reads: CASSLAGQGDEQYF. The CDR3 nucleotides read TGTGCCAGCAGTTTAGCGGGACAGGGGGACGAGCAGTACTTC.

The chain couples TRBV5-6 to TRBJ2-3; D is possibly TRBD1 (5 bases). The ends were cut back, 1 base at V and 7 bases at J, with 7 bases in the middle. The CDR3 length is 12 residues. Germline V gene sequence: CDR1 SGHDT, CDR2 YYEEEE. This chain's CDR3 is CASSLRTNTQYF. CDR3 sequence (DNA): TGTGCCAGCAGCTTGAGGACAAATACGCAGTATTTT.

The CDR3 reads CASGAAESRGSYNSPLHF. The CDR3 nucleotides read TGTGCCAGCGGGGCAGCCGAATCCCGAGGCTCCTATAATTCACCCCTCCACTTT. The chain couples TRBV7-2 to TRBJ1-6; tentatively, D is TRBD1 (5 bases). V was shortened by 8 bases and J by 0 bases, with 20 bases between the two germline ends. Per germline, CDR1 SGHTA and CDR2 FQGNSA. This CDR3 spans 18 amino acids. Full variable domain (missing parts from reference TRBV7-2 and TRBJ1-6): GAGVSQSPSNKVTEKGKDVELRCDPISGHTALYWYRQSLGQGLEFLIYFQGNSAPDKSGLPSDRFSAERTGGSVSTLTIQRTQQEDSAVYLCASGAAESRGSYNSPLHFGNGTRLTVT.

This clone was counted a few times. The J gene is TRBJ1-1, the V gene TRBV18; maybe TRBD1 (6 bases). Germline V gives CDR1 KGHSH, CDR2 LQKENI. V shed 3 bases and J shed 4 bases, with 12 bases lying between them. The CDR3 has 14 amino acids. This CDR3 reads CASSPTGRGTEAFF. CDR3 coding DNA: TGTGCCAGCTCACCCACAGGGAGGGGCACTGAAGCTTTCTTT.

V is TRBV19 and J is TRBJ1-6, with 10 bases fitting TRBD1. Germline loops: CDR1 LNHDA, CDR2 SQIVND (reference sequence). The CDR3 runs to 17 residues. Losses at the gene ends were 1 base for V and 10 bases for J; bases not matched to a gene: 10. The CDR3 loop is CASSIATFGTGDSPLHF. CDR3 in DNA: TGTGCCAGTAGTATAGCAACATTCGGGACAGGGGACTCACCCCTCCACTTT.

The V gene is TRBV5-1, the J gene TRBJ1-4; TRBD1 aligns across 10 bases. The CDR3 has 15 residues. Germline CDR1 and CDR2: SGHRS and YFSETQ. Trimming took 1 base from V and 8 from J; bases not matched to a gene: 5. The CDR3 protein is CASSLLGQGVEKLFF. CDR3 nucleotide sequence: TGCGCCAGCAGCTTGCTAGGACAGGGGGTCGAAAAACTGTTTTTT.

The chain recombines TRBV7-2 with TRBJ2-7; 8 nucleotides agree with TRBD1. V lost 5 bases, J lost 6 bases, and 12 bases stayed unmatched. The CDR3 spans 15 residues. Germline CDR1 is SGHTA and CDR2 is FQGNSA. CDR3 coding DNA: TGTGCCAGCAGCCAAACCCCAGGGGGCGCTGGCGAGCAGTACTTC. Its translation is CASSQTPGGAGEQYF.

V is TRBV27 and J is TRBJ1-3, with D perhaps matching TRBD1 (6 bases). This CDR3 has 17 amino acids. Per germline, CDR1 MNHEY and CDR2 SMNVEV (reference sequence). Deletions cut 5 bases from V and 8 bases from J, with 25 bases between. The CDR3 DNA reads as TGTGCCAGCAGTCGCCTCTTTACAGGGAATGTCGGTGACACCATATATTTT. Its protein is CASSRLFTGNVGDTIYF.

This chain connects TRBV19 to TRBJ2-5; D is ambiguous. The ends were cut back, 4 bases at V and 5 bases at J, with 5 bases in the middle. Germline values: CDR1 LNHDA, CDR2 SQIVND (reference sequence). The CDR3 is 11 amino acids. The DNA for the CDR3 is TGTGCCAGTAGTACCGGGGAGACCCAGTACTTC. It encodes CASSTGETQYF.

This rearrangement joins TRBV19 to TRBJ1-1; 12 bases align to TRBD1. CDR1 is LNHDA and CDR2 is SQIVND in the germline V gene (reference sequence). Trimming at V came to 5 bases and at J to 6 bases, leaving 4 bases not matched to a gene. This CDR3 is 14 amino acids long. Here the CDR3 DNA reads TGTGCCAGTAGTCTGGGACAGGGGGCCTCTGAAGCTTTCTTT. Protein: CASSLGQGASEAFF.

This clone was detected a few times. V and J are TRBV2 and TRBJ1-5; D is undetermined. Germline CDR1 is SNHLY and CDR2 is FYNNEI. V lost 11 bases to trimming and J lost 3 bases, with 14 bases between them. The CDR3 has 13 residues. CDR3 bases: TGTGCCTGCAACGATCAGATCAATCAGCCCCAGCATTTT. This encodes CACNDQINQPQHF.